These 20 T cell receptor beta chains originate from one sample sequenced in a study of post-analysis software for immune sequencing data. Study-wide points: Five or six TRBV segments, TRBV5-6, TRBV5-1 and TRBV20-1 among them, were found more frequent in patients than controls.

The TCR beta cDNA libraries contained unique molecular identifiers. Via MiXCR, TCRdb re-called the PCR reads, giving one row per CDR3 protein. The sample yields hundreds of thousands of distinct CDR3 sequences, 25% to 30% seen once. Their antigens are not known. Sequencing was done on a sample of blood. These receptors originate from a girl aged 5 to 17 with multiple sclerosis.

The V and J genes are TRBV20-1 and TRBJ2-7; TRBD2 matches 15 bases. The CDR3 has 18 residues. Trimming cost V 4 bases and J 2 bases; bases outside gene matches: 12. CDR1 DFQATT and CDR2 SNEGSKA come from the germline V gene (reference sequence). In DNA form, the CDR3 reads TGCAGTGCTACGGGGACTAGCGGGAGGCGGACAACTGCCTACGAGCAGTACTTC. It codes for CSATGTSGRRTTAYEQYF.

The sample holds many counts of this clonotype. The gene calls are TRBV29-1 and TRBJ2-7; D possibly matches TRBD1 or TRBD2 (5 bases each). Germline V gene data show CDR1 as SQVTM and CDR2 as ANQGSEA. The V end was cut by 2 bases, the J end by 5 bases, with 10 bases between. There are 12 residues in the CDR3. The CDR3 sequence: CSVENRDHEQYF. The CDR3 DNA sequence: TGCAGCGTTGAAAATAGGGACCACGAGCAGTACTTC.

The rearrangement joins TRBV20-1 to TRBJ2-3; D possibly corresponds to TRBD2 (5 bases). The CDR3 runs 14 residues. V was shortened by 4 bases and J by 3 bases, with 14 bases between the two germline ends. Germline CDR1 reads DFQATT; CDR2 reads SNEGSKA (reference sequence). The CDR3 loop reads CSATLNSVTDTQYF. The CDR3 DNA sequence: TGCAGTGCTACGCTCAATAGCGTGACAGATACGCAGTATTTT.

In its sample, this clonotype was seen once. The chain has TRBV9 and TRBJ2-1, with 9 bases identical to TRBD2. Looked up from germline, CDR1 is SGDLS and CDR2 is YYNGEE. With V trimmed by 2 bases and J by 4 bases, 7 bases remained unmatched. CDR3 length: 16 amino acids. CDR3 sequence (DNA): TGTGCCAGCAGCGTGCTAGGGACTAGCAGTTACAATGAGCAGTTCTTC. This encodes CASSVLGTSSYNEQFF.

V gene TRBV20-1 combines with J gene TRBJ2-7; 13 nucleotides agree with TRBD2. V shed 1 base, J shed 4 bases, and the junction held 7 bases outside the gene matches. CDR3 length equals 16 residues. Germline V gives CDR1 DFQATT, CDR2 SNEGSKA (reference sequence). CDR3 amino acids: CSARGPTSGRMYEQYF. The CDR3 DNA follows: TGCAGTGCTAGAGGCCCGACTAGCGGGAGGATGTACGAGCAGTACTTC.

This clonotype was counted only a few times. The V call is TRBV6-5, the J call TRBJ2-1, with D perhaps assigned TRBD1 or TRBD2 (5 bases each). This CDR3 is 16 amino acids long. Germline CDR1 is MNHEY and CDR2 is SVGAGI. V lost 5 bases, J lost 0 bases, and 14 bases lay in between. CDR3 sequence reads: CASSIRDGFSYNEQFF. CDR3 nucleotide sequence: TGTGCCAGCAGTATCCGGGACGGATTCTCCTACAATGAGCAGTTCTTC.

J is TRBJ1-1 and V is TRBV4-2; no reliable D call. The CDR3 covers 13 residues. Germline CDR1 is LGHNA and CDR2 is YNFKEQ. Trimming pared 4 bases from V and 10 bases from J, leaving 16 bases between. CDR3 in amino acids: CASSPSDLPRAFF. The CDR3 DNA reads TGTGCCAGCAGCCCCTCGGACCTACCGCGAGCTTTCTTT.

The V call is TRBV20-1, the J call TRBJ2-4; possibly TRBD2 for D (6 bases). The J call may be incorrect, as the DNA end agrees better with TRBJ2-7. The germline gives CDR1 DFQATT, CDR2 SNEGSKA (reference sequence). This CDR3 has 12 amino acids. The CDR3 region has the DNA TGCAGCACACCAGGAGGGTACTACGAGCAGTACTTC. Its translation: CSTPGGYYEQYF.

The chain combines TRBV12-3 or TRBV12-4 with TRBJ1-4, with D perhaps matching TRBD1 (6 bases). This CDR3 contains 16 residues. V was cut by 5 bases and J by 7 bases, with 20 bases left in between. CDR3 DNA: TGTGCCAGCAGTCCAAGACGTGGGGGGCTTGGTGAAAAACTGTTTTTT. Amino acid sequence: CASSPRRGGLGEKLFF.

This clonotype turned up a few times. The V gene is TRBV29-1, the J gene TRBJ2-3; 8 nucleotides line up with TRBD2. CDR3 length equals 12 residues. Germline CDR1 SQVTM, CDR2 ANQGSEA. This CDR3 is CTFGRGTDTQYF. For the CDR3, the DNA is TGCACCTTCGGGAGGGGCACAGATACGCAGTATTTT.

The chain couples TRBV20-1 to TRBJ1-5; the match to TRBD1 covers 8 bases. The CDR3 length is 15 residues. Germline assignment: CDR1 DFQATT and CDR2 SNEGSKA (reference sequence). The trim removed 6 bases at V and 5 bases at J, leaving 12 bases unmatched. This chain's CDR3 is CSAESQDRVDQPQHF. The CDR3 nucleotides are TGCAGTGCCGAAAGCCAGGACAGGGTAGATCAGCCCCAGCATTTT.

The V call is TRBV4-3, the J call TRBJ2-1, with D possibly being TRBD2 (7 bases). Trimming shortened V by 3 bases and J by 8 bases, and 20 bases separated the two germline ends. The germline V gene encodes CDR1 LGHNA and CDR2 YSLEER. This CDR3 is 16 amino acids long. CDR3 protein: CASSQGAMGRAYEQFF. The CDR3 DNA reads TGCGCCAGCAGCCAGGGGGCCATGGGGAGGGCCTATGAGCAGTTCTTC.

The J gene is TRBJ2-3, the V gene TRBV10-2; no firm D call. Deletions cut 6 bases from V and 6 bases from J, with 10 bases between. Per germline, CDR1 WSHSY and CDR2 SAAADI. There are 12 residues in the CDR3. The CDR3 DNA reads as TGCGCCAGCAGCGTTCGTCGGGATACGCAGTATTTT. The encoded protein is CASSVRRDTQYF.

The CDR3 nucleotides are TGTGCCAGCAGGCCTGACCCCAGCCATATAAACATTCAGTACTTC. Protein: CASRPDPSHINIQYF. This chain connects TRBV7-9 to TRBJ2-7; no reliable D call. Near its end, the DNA agrees better with TRBJ2-4, so the J call may be wrong. Germline lookup yields CDR1 SEHNR and CDR2 FQNEAQ (reference sequence). The CDR3 contains 15 residues.

The sample holds a few counts of this clonotype. The chain has TRBV7-2 and TRBJ2-7, with 8 bases lining up with TRBD1. CDR3 length: 14 residues. Losses at the gene ends were 1 base for V and 8 bases for J; bases not matched to a gene: 7. Germline CDR1 reads SGHTA; CDR2 reads FQGNSA. In DNA, the CDR3 is TGTGCCAGCAGCTTAGTTCAGGGGGCGAGGAAGCAGTACTTC. Translation: CASSLVQGARKQYF.

In its sample, this clonotype was seen a few times. This chain uses TRBV29-1 with TRBJ2-3, with D perhaps being TRBD1 or TRBD2 (5 bases each). Looked up from germline, CDR1 is SQVTM and CDR2 is ANQGSEA. V shed 7 bases and J shed 6 bases, with 20 bases lying between them. This CDR3 region has 14 residues. The CDR3, as DNA: TGCAGCGGCCGGGACCTCGCTGTTTCGGATACGCAGTATTTT. Translated: CSGRDLAVSDTQYF.

Points on this clonotype: Possible read error: a much larger clone is one base away. This chain uses TRBV11-2 with TRBJ2-1; D ambiguous. The better agreement between TRBJ2-7 and the DNA end casts doubt on the J call. The germline V gene has CDR1 SGHAT and CDR2 FQNNGV. This CDR3 is 15 amino acids long. The CDR3, as DNA: TGTGCCAGCAGCTACAGCCCCCGCTCCTACAATGAGCAGTACTTC. Its protein product is CASSYSPRSYNEQYF.

This chain uses TRBV7-2 with TRBJ2-3; D call uncertain. Germline assignment: CDR1 SGHTA and CDR2 FQGNSA. The CDR3 is 14 amino acids. Trimming pared 1 base from V and 4 bases from J, leaving 9 bases between. Here the CDR3 DNA reads TGTGCCAGCAGCTTAGACCCTCGGTCAGATACGCAGTATTTT. Translating gives CASSLDPRSDTQYF.

V gene TRBV27 combines with J gene TRBJ2-1; D remains unclear. V shed 4 bases and J shed 9 bases, with 10 bases lying between them. The CDR3 contains 12 residues. Germline lookup yields CDR1 MNHEY and CDR2 SMNVEV (reference sequence). The CDR3 coding sequence is TGTGCCAGCAGTTCCAGGAGTGCTGAGCAGTTCTTC. Its protein is CASSSRSAEQFF.

This clonotype was detected a few times. The chain joins TRBV24-1 to TRBJ1-5, with D possibly TRBD1 on 5 matching bases. The CDR3 runs 14 residues. The ends were cut back, 2 bases at V and 1 base at J, with 5 bases in the middle. Germline lookup yields CDR1 KGHDR and CDR2 SFDVKD. This CDR3 is CATSDSGSNQPQHF. CDR3 DNA: TGTGCCACCAGTGATTCAGGGAGCAATCAGCCCCAGCATTTT.